A selection of T cell receptor beta chains follows, all from one sample in a study of blood T cell repertoires in COVID-19. Generated by immunoSEQ multiplex PCR, the TCRdb table keeps only in-frame clones and is missing some. The sample includes roughly 290,000 clones, around 90% seen only once; the top ten take about 1.7%. Sequences were obtained from PBMCs or T cells enriched from blood (not recorded which). These receptors were collected from a woman aged 40 to 50 who had recovered from COVID-19. Each CDR3 is given with its conserved first and last residue. Each record gives: J gene, V gene, CDR3 protein.

J: TRBJ1-6
V: TRBV2
CDR3: CASKGGQGYSPLHF

J: TRBJ1-1
V: TRBV5-6
CDR3: CASSSLILTRITEAFF

J: TRBJ2-2
V: TRBV3-1/TRBV3-2
CDR3: CASSQEGRRRTGELFF

J: TRBJ2-1
V: TRBV27
CDR3: CASSSSGTANNEQFF

J: TRBJ1-1
V: TRBV5-6
CDR3: CASSPDRGRLAFF

J: TRBJ2-6
V: TRBV5-1
CDR3: CASGTGGASGANVLTF

J: TRBJ2-5
V: TRBV27
CDR3: CASSRDRAAQETQYF

J: TRBJ1-3
V: TRBV6-5
CDR3: CASSYSGQSSGNTIYF

J: TRBJ2-5
V: TRBV5-1
CDR3: CASSPGTSGAINQETQYF

J: TRBJ2-1
V: TRBV5-1
CDR3: CASTPGTGYNEQFF